Each of the 14 T cell receptor beta chains below was sequenced from the same sample in a study of early T cells in non-severe SARS-CoV-2 infection. One entry per CDR3 protein, called by TCRdb with MiXCR from the 5' RACE reads. This table has 75,000 to 100,000 distinct CDR3 sequences, about 15% appearing once. The source material was whole blood. These receptors were collected from an adult who was a healthcare worker with PCR-confirmed SARS-CoV-2 infection or an uninfected control (not recorded which).

A few counts support this clonotype. The chain couples TRBV29-1 to TRBJ2-3, with D uncertain. V was pared by 4 bases and J by 0 bases, with 11 bases between. Germline assignment: CDR1 SQVTM and CDR2 ANQGSEA. CDR3 length: 14 amino acids. The CDR3: CSVASRRSTDTQYF. Written as DNA, the CDR3 is TGCAGCGTTGCGTCTCGAAGAAGCACAGATACGCAGTATTTT.

This clonotype was counted between two and nine times. This rearrangement joins TRBV30 to TRBJ1-5; D uncertain. Per germline, CDR1 GTSNPN and CDR2 SVGIG (reference sequence). There are 13 residues in the CDR3. V lost 0 bases, J lost 11 bases, and 14 bases lay in between. CDR3 sequence (DNA): TGTGCCTGGAGTGTAAGCTTAGCCGCAGCCCAGCATTTT. This sequence encodes CAWSVSLAAAQHF. Full variable domain (outside the CDR3, taken from reference TRBV30 and TRBJ1-5): SQTIHQWPATLVQPVGSPLSLECTVEGTSNPNLYWYRQAAGRGLQLLFYSVGIGQISSEVPQNLSASRPQDRQFILSSKKLLLSDSGFYLCAWSVSLAAAQHFGDGTRLSIL.

The table lists this clonotype with a few counts. The rearrangement links TRBV29-1 to TRBJ2-5, with D unclear. CDR1 SQVTM and CDR2 ANQGSEA come from the germline V gene. V was trimmed by 6 bases and J by 5 bases, leaving 16 bases between them. The CDR3 is 13 residues long. The CDR3, as DNA: TGCAGCGTGCGGACGGCTGGGCTTGAGACCCAGTACTTC. This translates into CSVRTAGLETQYF.

The chain recombines TRBV19 with TRBJ1-4; D is possibly TRBD1 (6 bases). CDR1 LNHDA and CDR2 SQIVND come from the germline V gene (reference sequence). Deletions cut 3 bases from V and 3 bases from J, with 11 bases between. This CDR3 comprises 15 residues. CDR3 protein: CASSISRGSNEKLFF. The CDR3 DNA is TGTGCCAGTAGTATTTCCAGGGGATCTAATGAAAAACTGTTTTTT.

This clonotype occurred a few times. V gene TRBV29-1 combines with J gene TRBJ2-5; D call uncertain. This CDR3 contains 13 residues. Trimming left V 6 bases short and J 2 bases short, with 13 bases between. From germline, CDR1 is SQVTM and CDR2 ANQGSEA. CDR3 in amino acids: CSVQTSFQETQYF. Written as DNA, the CDR3 is TGCAGCGTCCAGACATCCTTTCAAGAGACCCAGTACTTC.

This chain connects TRBV12-3 or TRBV12-4 to TRBJ1-1; TRBD1 might be the D (6 bases). The CDR3 loop spans 13 amino acids. The V gene lost 8 bases and the J gene lost 7 bases, with 17 bases spanning the gap. The CDR3 protein is CASDAFGGGEAFF. CDR3 coding DNA: TGTGCCAGCGATGCTTTCGGGGGCGGTGAAGCTTTCTTT.

This clonotype has a handful of counts. The rearrangement links TRBV6-1 to TRBJ2-5; no firm D call. Germline CDR1 and CDR2: MNHNS and SASEGT. Trimming removed 11 bases from V and 3 bases from J, with 4 bases in between. The CDR3 runs 9 residues. The CDR3: CAGEETQYF. The CDR3, as DNA: TGTGCCGGCGAAGAGACCCAGTACTTC.

The V gene is TRBV7-3, the J gene TRBJ2-1, with TRBD1 matching over 8 bases. Unmatched junction bases numbered 8, after V lost 5 bases and J lost 8 bases. This CDR3 has 14 residues. Germline CDR1 and CDR2: SGHTA and FQGTGA. DNA of the CDR3: TGTGCCAGCAGCGTAGGACAGGGCCCCTATGAGCAGTTCTTC. The encoded protein is CASSVGQGPYEQFF.

V usage is TRBV20-1 and J usage is TRBJ2-7, with 7 nucleotides matching TRBD1. Trimming at V came to 5 bases and at J to 2 bases, leaving 9 bases not matched to a gene. This CDR3 has 14 residues. Per the germline V gene, CDR1 is DFQATT and CDR2 is SNEGSKA (reference sequence). CDR3 loop: CSASTGQSPYEQYV. CDR3 in DNA: TGCAGTGCTTCTACGGGACAGAGTCCCTACGAGCAGTACGTC.

This clonotype was seen ten or more times. The gene calls are TRBV7-2 and TRBJ2-5, with a weak D call TRBD2 (6 bases). Germline CDR1 reads SGHTA; CDR2 reads FQGNSA. The CDR3 extends over 16 amino acids. V was shortened by 1 base and J by 4 bases, with 16 bases between the two germline ends. The CDR3 here is CASSLGFVGGAETQYF. DNA of the CDR3: TGTGCCAGCAGCTTAGGTTTTGTTGGCGGGGCAGAGACCCAGTACTTC.

The gene calls are TRBV10-2 and TRBJ1-5; possibly TRBD1 for D (5 bases). CDR1 WSHSY and CDR2 SAAADI come from the germline V gene. This CDR3 is 16 amino acids long. V gave up 6 bases and J gave up 0 bases, with 15 bases separating them. Written as DNA, the CDR3 is TGCGCCAGCAGAGACAGCAGAGACCATAGCAATCAGCCCCAGCATTTT. Protein sequence: CASRDSRDHSNQPQHF.

This clonotype was counted a few times. V and J are TRBV20-1 and TRBJ1-4, with TRBD1 as a possible D gene (6 bases). CDR3 length: 14 amino acids. Trimming pared 6 bases from V and 8 bases from J, leaving 19 bases between. The germline V gene has CDR1 DFQATT and CDR2 SNEGSKA (reference sequence). CDR3 DNA sequence: TGCAGTGCAAAAGCAGGGGCCGGCCGGGAAAAACTGTTTTTT. Translating gives CSAKAGAGREKLFF.

The chain carries TRBV7-9 and TRBJ2-3, with 7 nucleotides matching TRBD2. This CDR3 comprises 17 residues. V shed 3 bases, J shed 0 bases, and the junction held 9 bases outside the gene matches. From germline, CDR1 is SEHNR and CDR2 FQNEAQ (reference sequence). The chain's CDR3 is CASSFRSGAASTDTQYF. The CDR3 nucleotides read TGTGCCAGCAGCTTTAGGAGCGGGGCGGCTAGCACAGATACGCAGTATTTT.

The chain links TRBV6-2 or TRBV6-3 to TRBJ2-1; TRBD1 matches at 9 bases. J lost 7 bases, V lost 6 bases, and 10 bases had no gene match. This CDR3 has 15 residues. Looked up from germline, CDR1 is MNHEY and CDR2 is SVGEGT. In DNA form, the CDR3 reads TGTGCCAGCAGCCCCGGGACAGGGTATGTGAATGAGCAGTTCTTC. Its protein product is CASSPGTGYVNEQFF.